These 27 T cell receptor beta chains were all obtained from the same sample, sequenced in a study of T-cell memory formation after mild COVID-19. From the 5' RACE reads, TCRdb called clonotypes with MiXCR, one entry per CDR3 protein. The sample records 120,000 or so distinct CDR3 sequences, about 6% being singletons. Sequenced input: PBMCs or a T cell subset sorted from them (not recorded which). Source of these receptors: an adult woman who had mild COVID-19 (a few samples of this study predate the infection). Cell type and time point are not known.

This clonotype was detected many times. The chain employs TRBV12-3 or TRBV12-4 and TRBJ2-1, with D tentatively TRBD2 (5 bases). This CDR3 has 14 residues. V was pared by 6 bases and J by 9 bases, with 18 bases between. The CDR3: CASSLSGGYSEQFF. The CDR3 DNA follows: TGTGCCAGCAGCCTTAGTGGAGGATATAGTGAGCAGTTCTTC.

There are a few counts of this clonotype. V usage is TRBV6-6 and J usage is TRBJ1-5; D remains unclear. The CDR3 consists of 12 residues. The germline V gene has CDR1 MNHNY and CDR2 SVGAGI (reference sequence). V lost 6 bases and J 1 base, leaving 4 bases between the germline ends. The chain's CDR3 is CASRDSNQPQHF. DNA for the CDR3: TGTGCCAGCAGGGACAGCAATCAGCCCCAGCATTTT.

The sample holds many counts of this clonotype. The CDR3 region is CASSLGKLGGETQYF. The CDR3 coding sequence is TGTGCCAGCAGCTTAGGGAAACTTGGCGGAGAGACCCAGTACTTC. The chain links TRBV7-2 to TRBJ2-5; D is unclear. V was pared by 1 base and J by 4 bases, with 13 bases between. The CDR3 has 15 residues. Germline lookup yields CDR1 SGHTA and CDR2 FQGNSA.

This clonotype was counted a few times. V gene TRBV5-1 combines with J gene TRBJ2-3; weak D call: TRBD2 (6 bases). With 5 bases removed from V and 6 bases from J, the gap between germline ends came to 16 bases. Germline lookup yields CDR1 SGHRS and CDR2 YFSETQ. The CDR3 spans 14 residues. The CDR3 coding sequence is TGCGCCAGCAGGGCGGGGCCGGGATCCGATACGCAGTATTTT. This gives the protein CASRAGPGSDTQYF.

This clonotype was picked up many times. The J gene is TRBJ2-3, the V gene TRBV7-9; 8 nucleotides line up with TRBD2. Germline CDR1 SEHNR, CDR2 FQNEAQ (reference sequence). Trimming at V came to 5 bases and at J to 0 bases, leaving 10 bases not matched to a gene. The length of the CDR3 is 17 residues. CDR3 DNA sequence: TGTGCCAGCAGCACCCGACTAGCGCTACGTAGCACAGATACGCAGTATTTT. It specifies CASSTRLALRSTDTQYF. The complete variable domain, with remaining parts taken from reference TRBV7-9 and TRBJ2-3, reads DTGVSQNPRHKITKRGQNVTFRCDPISEHNRLYWYRQTLGQGPEFLTYFQNEAQLEKSRLLSDRFSAERPKGSFSTLEIQRTEQGDSAMYLCASSTRLALRSTDTQYFGPGTRLTVL.

The chain carries TRBV6-2 or TRBV6-3 and TRBJ1-2, with D unresolved. The ends were cut back, 6 bases at V and 2 bases at J, with 13 bases in the middle. Germline CDR1 reads MNHEY; CDR2 reads SVGEGT. CDR3 length: 14 residues. The CDR3 DNA reads TGTGCCAGCAGACTCCTTGTAGGGAACTATGGCTACACCTTC. It is translated as CASRLLVGNYGYTF.

This clonotype appeared many times. The chain carries TRBV7-9 and TRBJ2-7; either TRBD1 or TRBD2 may supply D (5 bases each). The germline CDR1 and CDR2 sequences are SEHNR and FQNEAQ (reference sequence). Trimming removed 1 base at V and 4 bases at J, with 8 bases between. CDR3 length: 13 residues. DNA for the CDR3: TGTGCCAGCAGCTTAGGAGGGGTGTACGAGCAGTACTTC. Protein sequence: CASSLGGVYEQYF. Complete variable domain (other parts from reference TRBV7-9 and TRBJ2-7): DTGVSQNPRHKITKRGQNVTFRCDPISEHNRLYWYRQTLGQGPEFLTYFQNEAQLEKSRLLSDRFSAERPKGSFSTLEIQRTEQGDSAMYLCASSLGGVYEQYFGPGTRLTVT.

This clonotype appeared a few times. This chain links TRBV7-3 with TRBJ2-2; a weak D match, TRBD1 (6 bases). Germline V lookup: CDR1 SGHTA, CDR2 FQGTGA. The CDR3 contains 13 residues. Trimming stripped 8 bases from V and 3 bases from J, with 10 bases between. The CDR3 DNA reads as TGTGCCAGCGGGACACAAGACACCGGGGAGCTGTTTTTT. As protein: CASGTQDTGELFF.

This clonotype was seen at least ten times. V is TRBV4-1 and J is TRBJ2-7; possible D gene TRBD2, 5 bases. Deletions cut 1 base from V and 0 bases from J, with 13 bases between. Germline V CDR1 and CDR2: MGHRA, YSYEKL. The CDR3 runs 16 residues. The CDR3 loop reads CASSQGRARGSYEQYF. CDR3 coding DNA: TGCGCCAGCAGCCAAGGTAGGGCCCGGGGCTCCTACGAGCAGTACTTC.

The chain carries TRBV5-1 and TRBJ1-1, with TRBD1 as a possible D gene (6 bases). The CDR3 sequence is 14 residues long. V lost 1 base to trimming and J lost 1 base, with 8 bases between them. Germline CDR1 is SGHRS and CDR2 is YFSETQ. In nucleotides, the CDR3 is TGCGCCAGCAGCTTGTGGACAGCGAACACTGAAGCTTTCTTT. As protein: CASSLWTANTEAFF.

This clonotype appeared a few times. The chain employs TRBV5-1 and TRBJ2-5, with 8 bases lining up with TRBD2. The length of the CDR3 is 15 residues. J was trimmed by 5 bases and V by 5 bases; bases with no gene match: 11. Germline-derived CDR1 and CDR2 are SGHRS and YFSETQ. CDR3 region: CASRVAGLQRETQYF. DNA for the CDR3: TGCGCCAGCAGGGTAGCGGGGCTTCAACGGGAGACCCAGTACTTC.

The chain carries TRBV12-3 or TRBV12-4 and TRBJ2-5; D gene ambiguous. V gave up 5 bases and J gave up 4 bases, with 14 bases separating them. This CDR3 contains 14 residues. In nucleotides, the CDR3 is TGTGCCAGCAGTGTGGACGGTCCTACAGAGACCCAGTACTTC. Amino acids: CASSVDGPTETQYF.

This clonotype was counted a few times. The CDR3 DNA is TGTGCCTGGAGTGTAAAAGCGGGGGGCTACGAGCAGTACTTC. Translation: CAWSVKAGGYEQYF. The chain employs TRBV30 and TRBJ2-7, with 9 bases that match TRBD2. Germline V gives CDR1 GTSNPN, CDR2 SVGIG (reference sequence). V dropped 0 bases and J dropped 3; count of bases not matched to a gene: 3. The CDR3 runs 14 residues.

This chain uses TRBV7-3 with TRBJ2-7, with 7 positions matching TRBD1. Trimming at V came to 6 bases and at J to 0 bases, leaving 5 bases not matched to a gene. Germline values: CDR1 SGHTA, CDR2 FQGTGA. The CDR3 has 14 amino acids. This CDR3 reads CASSSDRSSYEQYF. The CDR3 DNA reads TGTGCCAGCAGTTCGGACAGGAGCTCCTACGAGCAGTACTTC.

This clonotype was recorded at least ten times. This chain joins TRBV15 and TRBJ1-5; D is possibly TRBD1 (6 bases). This CDR3 contains 15 residues. V was cut by 0 bases and J by 2 bases, with 8 bases left in between. Germline CDR1 and CDR2: LNHNV and YYDKDF (reference sequence). CDR3 nucleotides: TGTGCCACCAGCAGAGATGCAGGGGGCAATCAGCCCCAGCATTTT. Residues: CATSRDAGGNQPQHF.

This clonotype was observed a handful of times. The chain combines TRBV29-1 with TRBJ1-1; 7 bases map to TRBD1. V dropped 4 bases and J dropped 6; count of bases not matched to a gene: 14. CDR1 and CDR2 from the germline V gene are SQVTM and ANQGSEA. The CDR3 sequence is 15 residues long. In nucleotides, the CDR3 is TGCAGCGTTGTTCGAGACGGACAGGTGCACCCTGAAGCTTTCTTT. Translating gives CSVVRDGQVHPEAFF.

The chain recombines TRBV7-2 with TRBJ2-4, with TRBD1 matching over 7 bases. Germline values: CDR1 SGHTA, CDR2 FQGNSA. The CDR3 covers 16 residues. Germline trimming cut 5 bases from V and 5 bases from J; bases unmatched to any gene: 12. For the CDR3, the DNA is TGTGCCAGCAGCCACCCATTCCGGGACAGAGAAAACATTCAGTACTTC. Translation: CASSHPFRDRENIQYF.

This clonotype has a count of ten or more. The chain couples TRBV2 to TRBJ2-1; no clear D gene. The CDR3 loop spans 14 amino acids. Trimming took 6 bases from V and 4 from J, leaving 13 bases between them. Per germline, CDR1 SNHLY and CDR2 FYNNEI. CDR3 residues: CASRRHQFYNEQFF. Written as DNA, the CDR3 is TGTGCCAGCAGGCGACACCAATTTTACAATGAGCAGTTCTTC.

The chain employs TRBV2 and TRBJ1-3; D is unclear. Trimming removed 3 bases from V and 4 bases from J, with 13 bases in between. Germline V lookup: CDR1 SNHLY, CDR2 FYNNEI. The CDR3 spans 15 residues. The DNA of the CDR3 is TGTGCCAGCAGTGAGGCCCGGGGTAGAGGAAACACCATATATTTT. This sequence encodes CASSEARGRGNTIYF. Full variable domain (rest looked up from reference TRBV2 and TRBJ1-3): EPEVTQTPSHQVTQMGQEVILRCVPISNHLYFYWYRQILGQKVEFLVSFYNNEISEKSEIFDDQFSVERPDGSNFTLKIRSTKLEDSAMYFCASSEARGRGNTIYFGEGSWLTVV.

This clonotype was seen only a few times. V gene TRBV12-3 or TRBV12-4 combines with J gene TRBJ2-1; possible D gene TRBD2, 5 bases. The CDR3 covers 13 residues. Trimming pared 5 bases from V and 6 bases from J, leaving 11 bases between. CDR3 sequence: CASSPGGSNEQFF. The CDR3 DNA follows: TGTGCCAGCAGTCCAGGAGGTAGCAATGAGCAGTTCTTC.

The chain is built from TRBV15 and TRBJ2-3; D is perhaps TRBD1 or TRBD2 (9 bases each). The CDR3 is made up of 16 amino acids. In germline, CDR1 is LNHNV, CDR2 YYDKDF (reference sequence). Trimming took off 4 bases at V and 6 bases at J, with 20 bases between the two ends. This CDR3 is CATSTGQGTSFDTQYF. CDR3 DNA: TGTGCCACCAGCACAGGACAGGGGACTAGCTTTGATACGCAGTATTTT.

V gene TRBV13 combines with J gene TRBJ1-1; 7 positions match TRBD1. Germline V CDR1 and CDR2: PRHDT, FYEKMQ (reference sequence). With V trimmed by 4 bases and J by 10 bases, 15 bases remained unmatched. The CDR3 loop spans 15 amino acids. The CDR3 is CASSSWRQGRPGAFF. The CDR3 DNA reads TGTGCCAGCAGCTCCTGGAGACAGGGCCGCCCCGGAGCTTTCTTT.

This clonotype was seen a few times. V usage is TRBV12-3 or TRBV12-4 and J usage is TRBJ2-7, with a possible D match to TRBD2 (6 bases). V was pared by 3 bases and J by 8 bases, with 8 bases between. The CDR3 is made up of 11 amino acids. The DNA for the CDR3 is TGTGCCAGCAGTTTCGGGGGTCAGCAGTACTTC. Encoded protein: CASSFGGQQYF.

This chain links TRBV19 with TRBJ1-5, with D tentatively TRBD1 (6 bases). From germline, CDR1 is LNHDA and CDR2 SQIVND (reference sequence). V was trimmed by 9 bases and J by 5 bases, leaving 20 bases between them. This CDR3 is 15 amino acids long. CDR3 loop: CASRPYRAGDQPQHF. The CDR3 nucleotides read TGTGCCAGCAGACCCTACAGGGCTGGCGATCAGCCCCAGCATTTT.

This clonotype was detected ten times or more. This chain joins TRBV29-1 and TRBJ2-1, with 7 bases identical to TRBD1. The germline V gene has CDR1 SQVTM and CDR2 ANQGSEA. This CDR3 has 12 amino acids. V shed 7 bases and J 7 bases; nucleotides not matched to a gene: 7. The CDR3 loop reads CSGGDSWNEQFF. The DNA for the CDR3 is TGCAGCGGAGGGGACAGCTGGAATGAGCAGTTCTTC.

There are a few counts of this clonotype. The V and J genes are TRBV12-3 or TRBV12-4 and TRBJ1-5, with D possibly matching TRBD1 (6 bases). This CDR3 has 14 residues. With 5 bases removed from V and 4 bases from J, the gap between germline ends came to 12 bases. The CDR3 DNA sequence: TGTGCCAGCAGTATAACGGACAGTAATCAGCCCCAGCATTTT. Translating it yields CASSITDSNQPQHF.

This clonotype was seen only a few times. The chain is built from TRBV12-3 or TRBV12-4 and TRBJ1-6; tentatively, D is TRBD1 (6 bases). This CDR3 spans 15 amino acids. Trimming removed 6 bases at V and 10 bases at J, with 19 bases between. As DNA, the CDR3 is TGTGCCAGCAGCCGCCCGGGGGTCGGGGGCTCACCCCTCCACTTT. It translates to CASSRPGVGGSPLHF.